This passage covers 29 T cell receptor beta chains from one sample sequenced in a study of T-cell reconstitution after alpha-beta-depleted transplantation in children. The TCRbeta library was prepared with unique molecular identifiers. TCRdb re-derived calls from the PCR reads in MiXCR, one entry per CDR3 protein. The sample carries approximately 640,000 distinct CDR3 sequences, around 17% recorded once. The starting material was PBMCs from the stem cell graft donor, obtained from the stem cell graft. The origin of the receptors is a human donor who donated a stem cell graft to a child with acute myeloid leukemia.

This clonotype has ten or more counts. The gene calls are TRBV15 and TRBJ2-1; possibly TRBD1 for D (5 bases). This CDR3 is built from 13 residues. V was shortened by 5 bases and J by 2 bases, with 7 bases between the two germline ends. Germline CDR1 and CDR2: LNHNV and YYDKDF (reference sequence). CDR3 DNA: TGTGCCACCAGCTCCAGGGCCTACAATGAGCAGTTCTTC. Its protein product is CATSSRAYNEQFF. Variable domain in full (rest from reference TRBV15 and TRBJ2-1): DAMVIQNPRYQVTQFGKPVTLSCSQTLNHNVMYWYQQKSSQAPKLLFHYYDKDFNNEADTPDNFQSRRPNTSFCFLDIRSPGLGDTAMYLCATSSRAYNEQFFGPGTRLTVL.

The chain joins TRBV6-5 to TRBJ2-5, with 10 bases lining up with TRBD2. The germline V gene encodes CDR1 MNHEY and CDR2 SVGAGI. There are 15 residues in the CDR3. V gave up 1 base and J gave up 1 base; unmatched junction bases: 0. CDR3: CASSYWTSGQETQYF. CDR3 in DNA: TGTGCCAGCAGTTACTGGACTAGCGGCCAAGAGACCCAGTACTTC.

This clonotype was picked up many times. J is TRBJ2-1 and V is TRBV5-6; tentatively, D is TRBD1 (6 bases). Germline V gene lookup returns CDR1 SGHDT and CDR2 YYEEEE. Trimming cost V 5 bases and J 8 bases, with 20 bases left between them. CDR3 size: 15 residues. The CDR3: CASRAVTGSSHEQFF. CDR3 bases: TGTGCCAGCAGGGCCGTGACAGGTAGTAGCCATGAGCAGTTCTTC. The whole variable domain, filled in from reference TRBV5-6 and TRBJ2-1, reads DAGVTQSPTHLIKTRGQQVTLRCSPKSGHDTVSWYQQALGQGPQFIFQYYEEEERQRGNFPDRFSGHQFPNYSSELNVNALLLGDSALYLCASRAVTGSSHEQFFGPGTRLTVL.

The chain recombines TRBV5-1 with TRBJ2-7, with 7 bases fitting TRBD1. The V gene end was trimmed by 0 bases and the J gene end by 4 bases; junction bases not matched to a gene: 7. The CDR3 consists of 15 residues. CDR1 is SGHRS, CDR2 YFSETQ, per germline. The CDR3 region has the DNA TGCGCCAGCAGCTTGGGACCGGGACAGACATACGAGCAGTACGTC. Protein: CASSLGPGQTYEQYV.

The chain is built from TRBV3-1 and TRBJ1-2; D is unclear. Trimming took off 5 bases at V and 4 bases at J, with 8 bases between the two ends. The CDR3 is made up of 12 amino acids. Germline V gene lookup returns CDR1 LGHDT and CDR2 YNNKEL (reference sequence). CDR3 sequence: CASSEGFYGYTF. DNA of the CDR3: TGTGCCAGCAGCGAAGGTTTCTATGGCTACACCTTC. The whole variable domain, remainder taken from reference TRBV3-1 and TRBJ1-2, is DTAVSQTPKYLVTQMGNDKSIKCEQNLGHDTMYWYKQDSKKFLKIMFSYNNKELIINETVPNRFSPKSPDKAHLNLHINSLELGDSAVYFCASSEGFYGYTFGSGTRLTVV.

On this clonotype itself: One base away lies a much larger clone, so this may be a sequencing read error. The rearrangement uses TRBV20-1 and TRBJ1-6, with TRBD1 identical over 11 bases. CDR3 length: 16 residues. Germline assignment: CDR1 DFQATT and CDR2 SNEGSKA (reference sequence). CDR3 region: CCARDSGTGGNSPLHF. The CDR3 nucleotides are TGCTGTGCTAGAGACTCCGGGACAGGGGGTAATTCACCCCTCCACTTT.

This clonotype was recorded at least ten times. V is TRBV27 and J is TRBJ2-1, with D possibly called TRBD1 or TRBD2 (6 bases each). This CDR3 contains 14 residues. Trimming pared 8 bases from V and 2 bases from J, leaving 13 bases between. From germline, CDR1 is MNHEY and CDR2 SMNVEV (reference sequence). The CDR3, as DNA: TGTGCCAGCCGTGACCGGGGGCCCTACAATGAGCAGTTCTTC. It yields the protein CASRDRGPYNEQFF.

This clonotype was seen a few times. The rearrangement uses TRBV10-3 and TRBJ2-7, with 7 bases identical to TRBD2. This CDR3 region has 11 residues. V was clipped by 8 bases and J by 4 bases; unmatched bases: 2. Per germline, CDR1 ENHRY and CDR2 SYGVKD. The chain's CDR3 is CAIGGEYEQYV. In DNA form, the CDR3 reads TGTGCCATCGGGGGGGAATACGAGCAGTACGTC.

There are many counts of this clonotype. The V and J genes are TRBV7-2 and TRBJ2-5; tentative D call: TRBD2 (5 bases). This CDR3 has 15 residues. Germline V gives CDR1 SGHTA, CDR2 FQGNSA. Trimming pared 3 bases from V and 0 bases from J, leaving 11 bases between. The CDR3 nucleotides read TGTGCCAGCAGCTTCCTAGCCGGGTACCAAGAGACCCAGTACTTC. It specifies CASSFLAGYQETQYF.

V is TRBV14 and J is TRBJ2-7, with D possibly TRBD1 on 6 matching bases. The CDR3 has 16 amino acids. Per the germline V gene, CDR1 is SGHDN and CDR2 is FVKESK. Trimming pared 0 bases from V and 3 bases from J, leaving 15 bases between. In nucleotides, the CDR3 is TGTGCCAGCAGCCAAGAGTCTCAGGGGAATTACTACGAGCAGTACTTC. Translated: CASSQESQGNYYEQYF.

This clonotype was seen many times. The chain links TRBV28 to TRBJ2-1; D is unresolved. V was clipped by 3 bases and J by 0 bases, with 9 bases between them. Germline V gives CDR1 MDHEN, CDR2 SYDVKM. The CDR3 runs 15 residues. CDR3 sequence reads: CASSFRLVSYNEQFF. In nucleotides, the CDR3 is TGTGCCAGCAGTTTTAGGCTGGTCTCCTACAATGAGCAGTTCTTC.

The V and J genes are TRBV12-3 or TRBV12-4 and TRBJ2-5; 8 bases align to TRBD1. The CDR3 totals 13 residues. V lost 3 bases and J lost 5; bases outside the gene matches: 2. CDR3 sequence: CASSFRGLETQYF. The DNA of the CDR3 is TGTGCCAGCAGTTTCAGGGGGCTCGAGACCCAGTACTTC.

For this clonotype: This may be a read error, as it is one base from a much larger clone. V usage is TRBV20-1 and J usage is TRBJ1-1, with 8 bases identical to TRBD1. The CDR3 spans 13 residues. Germline V CDR1 and CDR2: DFQATT, SNEGSKA (reference sequence). CDR3: CSAGDRGGTDAFF. The DNA of the CDR3 is TGCAGTGCTGGAGACAGGGGCGGAACTGACGCTTTCTTT.

This clonotype turned up a few times. V usage is TRBV7-9 and J usage is TRBJ2-3, with D unresolved. The germline gives CDR1 SEHNR, CDR2 FQNEAQ (reference sequence). The CDR3 extends over 16 amino acids. The V end was cut by 1 base, the J end by 6 bases, with 17 bases between. CDR3 protein: CASSLGQAHRSDTQYF. The CDR3 DNA sequence: TGTGCCAGCAGCTTAGGCCAGGCCCATCGATCGGATACGCAGTATTTT.

This chain connects TRBV7-2 to TRBJ2-7; 7 bases are a match to TRBD1. V gave up 5 bases and J gave up 3 bases; unmatched junction bases: 4. This CDR3 spans 13 amino acids. CDR1 is SGHTA, CDR2 FQGNSA, per germline. This chain's CDR3 is CASSKDRVYEQYF. The DNA for the CDR3 is TGTGCCAGCAGCAAAGACAGGGTCTACGAGCAGTACTTC. Full variable domain (remainder filled in from reference TRBV7-2 and TRBJ2-7): GAGVSQSPSNKVTEKGKDVELRCDPISGHTALYWYRQSLGQGLEFLIYFQGNSAPDKSGLPSDRFSAERTGGSVSTLTIQRTQQEDSAVYLCASSKDRVYEQYFGPGTRLTVT.

This clonotype was seen many times. This chain joins TRBV20-1 and TRBJ2-7; D could derive from TRBD1 or TRBD2 (5 bases each). V was cut by 3 bases and J by 0 bases, with 6 bases left in between. CDR1 DFQATT and CDR2 SNEGSKA come from the germline V gene (reference sequence). This CDR3 is 12 amino acids long. This chain's CDR3 is CSARGDSYEQYV. CDR3 coding DNA: TGCAGTGCTAGGGGGGACTCCTACGAGCAGTACGTC.

There are a few counts of this clonotype. V and J are TRBV30 and TRBJ2-1; the D gene is possibly TRBD2 (6 bases). Germline V gene sequence: CDR1 GTSNPN, CDR2 SVGIG (reference sequence). The CDR3 is 14 residues long. V was cut by 0 bases and J by 9 bases, with 15 bases left in between. The CDR3 loop is CAWSVGEEDTEQFF. CDR3 sequence (DNA): TGTGCCTGGAGTGTAGGGGAGGAGGACACTGAGCAGTTCTTC.

Details on this clonotype: A read error may be the cause here, since a much bigger clone is one base away. The chain recombines TRBV25-1 with TRBJ1-5, with 9 positions matching TRBD1. The CDR3 spans 16 residues. V lost 6 bases to trimming and J lost 3 bases; unmatched junction nucleotides: 9. Germline CDR1 reads MGHDK; CDR2 reads SYGVNS. The CDR3 DNA reads as TGTGCCAGCAGCAAGGGACAGGGATATAACAATCAGCCCCAGCATTTT. It is translated as CASSKGQGYNNQPQHF.

The chain recombines TRBV4-3 with TRBJ2-2; D not certain. CDR1 and CDR2 from the germline V gene are LGHNA and YSLEER. V lost 0 bases and J 1 base, leaving 12 bases between the germline ends. This CDR3 contains 17 residues. CDR3 protein: CASSQDPPQRNTGELFF. The CDR3 nucleotides are TGCGCCAGCAGCCAAGATCCGCCCCAGCGGAACACCGGGGAGCTGTTTTTT.

The rearrangement uses TRBV7-9 and TRBJ1-1; D remains unclear. Germline values: CDR1 SEHNR, CDR2 FQNEAQ (reference sequence). This CDR3 spans 14 amino acids. V lost 3 bases and J lost 3, with 11 bases in between. This CDR3 reads CASSFGRKDTEAFF. The CDR3 DNA reads TGTGCCAGCAGCTTCGGGAGGAAAGACACTGAAGCTTTCTTT.

The gene calls are TRBV28 and TRBJ1-1, with D possibly matching TRBD1 (6 bases). Germline CDR1 reads MDHEN; CDR2 reads SYDVKM. The CDR3 loop spans 14 amino acids. Trimming took 3 bases from V and 4 from J, leaving 12 bases between them. The CDR3 loop reads CASSFTRGSTEAFF. The CDR3 DNA sequence: TGTGCCAGCAGTTTCACAAGGGGGAGCACTGAAGCTTTCTTT.

There are many counts of this clonotype. The J gene is TRBJ2-7, the V gene TRBV29-1; 11 bases agree with TRBD1. CDR3 length: 13 residues. CDR1 and CDR2 (germline): SQVTM, ANQGSEA. The junction had 6 bases not matched to a gene; V was cut back by 5 bases and J by 6 bases. CDR3 nucleotides: TGCAGCGTTCTGCGGACAGGGGGCCCCGAGCAGTACTTC. Its protein product is CSVLRTGGPEQYF.

The chain has TRBV5-1 and TRBJ2-1; 8 bases are shared with TRBD1. V lost 1 base, J lost 8 bases, and 14 bases stayed unmatched. This CDR3 region has 17 residues. Looked up from germline, CDR1 is SGHRS and CDR2 is YFSETQ. The CDR3 sequence: CASSLWGQAEGLDEQFF. CDR3 DNA: TGCGCCAGCAGCTTGTGGGGACAGGCAGAAGGATTGGATGAGCAGTTCTTC.

At least ten counts were recorded for this clonotype. The chain links TRBV29-1 to TRBJ2-1, with D perhaps TRBD1 or TRBD2 (6 bases each). Germline assignment: CDR1 SQVTM and CDR2 ANQGSEA. Trimming removed 7 bases from V and 2 bases from J, with 9 bases in between. This CDR3 region has 12 residues. CDR3 nucleotides: TGCAGCGGCGGGACACCCTACAATGAGCAGTTCTTC. Encoded protein: CSGGTPYNEQFF.

A few counts support this clonotype. V usage is TRBV7-6 and J usage is TRBJ2-3, with 9 bases lining up with TRBD1. This CDR3 spans 21 amino acids. Germline values: CDR1 SGHVS, CDR2 FNYEAQ. Trimming removed 5 bases from V and 0 bases from J; junction bases left unmatched: 21. The CDR3 nucleotides are TGTGCCAGCAGCGTCCCCCCCGGGACAGGGATCGGGGTTGCAAGCACAGATACGCAGTATTTT. This gives the protein CASSVPPGTGIGVASTDTQYF.

The V call is TRBV20-1, the J call TRBJ2-4; 7 bases agree with TRBD1. The CDR3 totals 15 residues. V shed 5 bases, J shed 3 bases, and the junction held 10 bases outside the gene matches. Germline V gene lookup returns CDR1 DFQATT and CDR2 SNEGSKA (reference sequence). The CDR3 protein is CSACDRAVGKNIQYF. CDR3 nucleotide sequence: TGCAGTGCTTGTGACAGGGCAGTCGGCAAAAACATTCAGTACTTC.

This clonotype was detected many times. This rearrangement joins TRBV9 to TRBJ2-7; D not resolved. V lost 2 bases to trimming and J lost 10 bases, with 13 bases between them. Per germline, CDR1 SGDLS and CDR2 YYNGEE. The CDR3 has 12 residues. CDR3 region: CASSVLIEPQYV. The CDR3 bases are TGTGCCAGCAGCGTTTTAATAGAGCCCCAGTACGTC.

The CDR3 region has the DNA TGCGCCAGCACGGCCGGGGGGGCGGGAGATACGCAGTATTTT. Translating gives CASTAGGAGDTQYF. This chain links TRBV4-1 with TRBJ2-3; 8 bases map to TRBD2. CDR3 length: 14 amino acids. Looked up from germline, CDR1 is MGHRA and CDR2 is YSYEKL. V dropped 7 bases and J dropped 5; count of bases not matched to a gene: 8.

As concerns this clonotype: A much larger clone differs by one base, so this may be a read error. The chain is built from TRBV5-6 and TRBJ2-7, with no clear D. Germline-derived CDR1 and CDR2 are SGHDT and YYEEEE. The CDR3 runs to 11 residues. Here the CDR3 reads CASSLWYEHYV. DNA for the CDR3: TGTGCCAGCAGCTTGTGGTACGAGCATTACGTC.